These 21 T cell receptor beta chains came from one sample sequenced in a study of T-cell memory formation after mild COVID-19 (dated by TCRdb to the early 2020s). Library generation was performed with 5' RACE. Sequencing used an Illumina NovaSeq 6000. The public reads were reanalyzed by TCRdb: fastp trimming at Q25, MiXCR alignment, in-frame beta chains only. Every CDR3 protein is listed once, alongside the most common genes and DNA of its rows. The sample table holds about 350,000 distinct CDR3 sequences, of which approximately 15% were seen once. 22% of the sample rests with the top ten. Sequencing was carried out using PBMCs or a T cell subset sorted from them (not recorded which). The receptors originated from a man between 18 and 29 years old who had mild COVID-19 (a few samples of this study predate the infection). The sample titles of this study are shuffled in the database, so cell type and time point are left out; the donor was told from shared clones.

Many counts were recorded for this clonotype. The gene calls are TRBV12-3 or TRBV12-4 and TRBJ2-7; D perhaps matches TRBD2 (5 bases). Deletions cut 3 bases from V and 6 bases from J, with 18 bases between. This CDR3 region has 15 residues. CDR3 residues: CASSLGSEEFSEQYF. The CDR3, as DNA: TGTGCCAGCAGTTTGGGATCGGAGGAGTTCAGCGAGCAGTACTTC.

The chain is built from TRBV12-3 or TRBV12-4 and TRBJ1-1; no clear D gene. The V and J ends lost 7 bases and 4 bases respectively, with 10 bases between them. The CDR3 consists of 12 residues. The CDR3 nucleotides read TGTGCCAGCACATTTGCCCTCACTGAAGCTTTCTTT. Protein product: CASTFALTEAFF.

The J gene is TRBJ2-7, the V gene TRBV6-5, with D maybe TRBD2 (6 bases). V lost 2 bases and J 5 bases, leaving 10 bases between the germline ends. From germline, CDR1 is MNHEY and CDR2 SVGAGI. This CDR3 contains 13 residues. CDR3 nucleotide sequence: TGTGCCAGCAGTTACCGGGGGAGAGACGAGCAGTACTTC. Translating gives CASSYRGRDEQYF.

The CDR3 sequence is CSVGGQELSGDTEAFF. The CDR3 bases are TGCAGCGTAGGAGGACAGGAATTATCTGGGGACACTGAAGCTTTCTTT. This chain connects TRBV29-1 to TRBJ1-1, with 7 bases aligning to TRBD1. Germline CDR1 is SQVTM and CDR2 is ANQGSEA. After removal of 6 bases from V and 3 bases from J, the junction contained 16 bases not matched to a gene. The CDR3 sequence is 16 residues long. Full variable domain (remainder filled in from reference TRBV29-1 and TRBJ1-1): SAVISQKPSRDICQRGTSLTIQCQVDSQVTMMFWYRQQPGQSLTLIATANQGSEATYESGFVIDKFPISRPNLTFSTLTVSNMSPEDSSIYLCSVGGQELSGDTEAFFGQGTRLTVV.

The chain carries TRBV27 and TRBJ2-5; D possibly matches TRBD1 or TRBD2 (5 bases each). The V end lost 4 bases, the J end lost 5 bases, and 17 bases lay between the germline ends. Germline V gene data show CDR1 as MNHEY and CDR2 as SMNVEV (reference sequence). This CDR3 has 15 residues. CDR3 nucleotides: TGTGCCAGCAGTTCTCGGGGACGGGTACAGGAGACCCAGTACTTC. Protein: CASSSRGRVQETQYF.

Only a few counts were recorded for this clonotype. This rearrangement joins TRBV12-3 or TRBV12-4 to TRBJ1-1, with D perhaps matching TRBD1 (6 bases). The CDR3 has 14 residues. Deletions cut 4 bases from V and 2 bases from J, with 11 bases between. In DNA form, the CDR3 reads TGTGCCAGCAGTTATTGGACAGATAACACTGAAGCTTTCTTT. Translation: CASSYWTDNTEAFF.

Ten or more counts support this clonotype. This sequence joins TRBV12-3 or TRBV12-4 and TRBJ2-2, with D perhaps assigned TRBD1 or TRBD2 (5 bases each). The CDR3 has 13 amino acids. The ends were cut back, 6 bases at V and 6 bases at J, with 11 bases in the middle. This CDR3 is CASSVMGAGELFF. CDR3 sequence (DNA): TGTGCCAGCAGCGTGATGGGGGCCGGGGAGCTGTTTTTT.

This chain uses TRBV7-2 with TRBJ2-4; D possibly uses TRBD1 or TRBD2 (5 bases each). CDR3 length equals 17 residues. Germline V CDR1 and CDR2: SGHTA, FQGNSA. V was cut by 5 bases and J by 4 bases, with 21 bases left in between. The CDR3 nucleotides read TGTGCCAGCAGCCCGTACCCTTCGACAGAGGGAAAAAACATTCAGTACTTC. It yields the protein CASSPYPSTEGKNIQYF.

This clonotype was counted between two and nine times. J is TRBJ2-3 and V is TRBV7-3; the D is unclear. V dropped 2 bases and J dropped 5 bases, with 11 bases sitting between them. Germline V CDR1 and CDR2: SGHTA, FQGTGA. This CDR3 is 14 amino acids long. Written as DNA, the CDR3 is TGTGCCAGCAGCTTAGGTGGCTGGGGAGATACGCAGTATTTT. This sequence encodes CASSLGGWGDTQYF.

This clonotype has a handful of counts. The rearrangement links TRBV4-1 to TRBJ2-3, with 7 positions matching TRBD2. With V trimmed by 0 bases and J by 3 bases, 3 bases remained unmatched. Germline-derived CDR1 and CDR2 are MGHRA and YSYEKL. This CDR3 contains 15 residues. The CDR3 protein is CASSQEPAGTDTQYF. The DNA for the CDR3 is TGCGCCAGCAGCCAAGAGCCAGCGGGGACAGATACGCAGTATTTT.

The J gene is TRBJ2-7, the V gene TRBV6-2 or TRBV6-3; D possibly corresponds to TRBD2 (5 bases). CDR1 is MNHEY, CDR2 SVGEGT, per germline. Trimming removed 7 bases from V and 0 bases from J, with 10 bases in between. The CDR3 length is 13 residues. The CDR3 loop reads CASTEADSYEQYF. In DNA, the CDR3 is TGTGCCAGCACCGAAGCGGACTCCTACGAGCAGTACTTC.

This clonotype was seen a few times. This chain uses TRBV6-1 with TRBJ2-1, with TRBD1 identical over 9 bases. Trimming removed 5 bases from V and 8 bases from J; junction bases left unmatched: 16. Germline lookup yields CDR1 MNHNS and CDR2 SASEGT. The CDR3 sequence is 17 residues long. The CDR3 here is CASSKIRVDRGYDEQFF. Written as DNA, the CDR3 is TGTGCCAGCAGTAAGATTCGTGTGGACAGGGGATACGATGAGCAGTTCTTC.

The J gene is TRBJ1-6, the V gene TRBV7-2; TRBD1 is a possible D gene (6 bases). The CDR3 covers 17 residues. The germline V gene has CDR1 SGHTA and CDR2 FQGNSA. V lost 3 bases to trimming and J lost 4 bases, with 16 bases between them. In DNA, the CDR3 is TGTGCCAGCAGCTTGTGGGGGGCTGAATTATATAATTCACCCCTCCACTTT. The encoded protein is CASSLWGAELYNSPLHF.

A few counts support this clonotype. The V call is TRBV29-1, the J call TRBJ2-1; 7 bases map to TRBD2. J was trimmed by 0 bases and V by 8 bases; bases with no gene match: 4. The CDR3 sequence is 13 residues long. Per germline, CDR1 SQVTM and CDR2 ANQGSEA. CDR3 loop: CSYRGDSYNEQFF. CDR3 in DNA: TGCAGCTACCGGGGGGACTCCTACAATGAGCAGTTCTTC.

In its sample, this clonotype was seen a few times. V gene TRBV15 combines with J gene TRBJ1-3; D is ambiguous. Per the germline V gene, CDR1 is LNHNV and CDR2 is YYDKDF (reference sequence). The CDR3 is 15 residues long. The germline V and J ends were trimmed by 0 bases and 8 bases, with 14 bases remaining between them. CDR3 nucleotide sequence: TGTGCCACCAGCAGAGATAACCCTCGGGAAGACACCATATATTTT. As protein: CATSRDNPREDTIYF.

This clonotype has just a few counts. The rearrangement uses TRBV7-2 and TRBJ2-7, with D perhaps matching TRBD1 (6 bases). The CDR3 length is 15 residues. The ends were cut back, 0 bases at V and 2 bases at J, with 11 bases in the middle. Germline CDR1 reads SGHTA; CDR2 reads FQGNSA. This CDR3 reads CASSLAQGYPYEQYV. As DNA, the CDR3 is TGTGCCAGCAGCTTAGCACAGGGATATCCCTACGAGCAGTACGTC.

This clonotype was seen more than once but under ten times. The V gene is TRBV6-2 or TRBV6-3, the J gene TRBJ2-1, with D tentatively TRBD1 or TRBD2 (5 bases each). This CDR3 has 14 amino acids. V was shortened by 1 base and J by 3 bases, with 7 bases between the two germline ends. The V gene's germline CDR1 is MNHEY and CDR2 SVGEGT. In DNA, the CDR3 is TGTGCCAGCAGTTACTGGGACCGCTACAATGAGCAGTTCTTC. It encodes CASSYWDRYNEQFF.

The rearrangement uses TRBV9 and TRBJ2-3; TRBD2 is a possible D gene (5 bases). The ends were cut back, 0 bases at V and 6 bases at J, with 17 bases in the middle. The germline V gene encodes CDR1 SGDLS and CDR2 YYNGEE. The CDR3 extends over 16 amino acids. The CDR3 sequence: CASSVGESEGRDTQYF. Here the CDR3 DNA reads TGTGCCAGCAGCGTAGGTGAATCCGAGGGCAGGGATACGCAGTATTTT.

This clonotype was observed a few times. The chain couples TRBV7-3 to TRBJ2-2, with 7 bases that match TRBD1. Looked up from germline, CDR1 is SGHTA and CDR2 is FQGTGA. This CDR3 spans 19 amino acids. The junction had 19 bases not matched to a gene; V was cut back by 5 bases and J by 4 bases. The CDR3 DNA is TGTGCCAGCAGCCCTACAGGAAGGGGGCTAGCTGTTGGCACCGGGGAGCTGTTTTTT. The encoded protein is CASSPTGRGLAVGTGELFF.

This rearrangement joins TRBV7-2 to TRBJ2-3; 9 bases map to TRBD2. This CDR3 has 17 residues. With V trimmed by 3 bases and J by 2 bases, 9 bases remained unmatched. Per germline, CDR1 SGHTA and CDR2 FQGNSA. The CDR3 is CASSFQPGLAYTDTQYF. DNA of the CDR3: TGTGCCAGCAGCTTTCAACCGGGACTAGCCTACACAGATACGCAGTATTTT.

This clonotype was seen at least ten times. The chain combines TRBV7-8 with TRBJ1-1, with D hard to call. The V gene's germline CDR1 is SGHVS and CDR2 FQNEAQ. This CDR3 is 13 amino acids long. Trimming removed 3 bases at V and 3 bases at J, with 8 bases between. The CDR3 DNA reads TGTGCCAGCAGCTTGAGACGGGACACTGAAGCTTTCTTT. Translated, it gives CASSLRRDTEAFF. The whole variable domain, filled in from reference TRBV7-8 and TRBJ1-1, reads GAGVSQSPRYKVAKRGQDVALRCDPISGHVSLFWYQQALGQGPEFLTYFQNEAQLDKSGLPSDRFFAERPEGSVSTLKIQRTQQEDSAVYLCASSLRRDTEAFFGQGTRLTVV.